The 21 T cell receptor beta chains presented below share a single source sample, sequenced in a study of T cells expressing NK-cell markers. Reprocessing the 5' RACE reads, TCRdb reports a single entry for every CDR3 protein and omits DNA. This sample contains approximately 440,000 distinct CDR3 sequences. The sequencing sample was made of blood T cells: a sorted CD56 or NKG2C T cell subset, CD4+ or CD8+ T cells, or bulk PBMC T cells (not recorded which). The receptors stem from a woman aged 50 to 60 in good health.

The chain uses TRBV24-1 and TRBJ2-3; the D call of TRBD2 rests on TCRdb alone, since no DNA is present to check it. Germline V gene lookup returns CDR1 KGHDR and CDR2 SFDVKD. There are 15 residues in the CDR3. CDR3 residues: CATSDPRGYTDTQYF.

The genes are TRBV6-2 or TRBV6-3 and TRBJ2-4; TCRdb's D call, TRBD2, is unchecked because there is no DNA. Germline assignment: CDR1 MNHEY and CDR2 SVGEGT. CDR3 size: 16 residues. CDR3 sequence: CASSPSGGLAKNIQYF.

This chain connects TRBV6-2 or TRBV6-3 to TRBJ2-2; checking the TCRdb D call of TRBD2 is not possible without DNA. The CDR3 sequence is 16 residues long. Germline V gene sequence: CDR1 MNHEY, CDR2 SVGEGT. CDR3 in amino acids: CASSYSRGLGTGELFF.

The CDR3 loop is CASSQTPGAGANVLTF. This chain joins TRBV3-1 and TRBJ2-6. The germline gives CDR1 LGHDT, CDR2 YNNKEL (reference sequence). The CDR3 covers 16 residues.

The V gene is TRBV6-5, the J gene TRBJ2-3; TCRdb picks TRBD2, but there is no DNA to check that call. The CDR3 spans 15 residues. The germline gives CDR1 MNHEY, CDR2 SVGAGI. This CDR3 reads CASSYSGPPTDTQYF.

The CDR3 protein is CASQLQIMNTEAFF. The V gene is TRBV7-2, the J gene TRBJ1-1. Germline V gives CDR1 SGHTA, CDR2 FQGNSA. The CDR3 runs 14 residues.

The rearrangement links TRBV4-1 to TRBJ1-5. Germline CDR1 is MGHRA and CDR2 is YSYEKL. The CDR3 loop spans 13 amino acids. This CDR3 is CASSQVVQQPQHF.

CDR3 residues: CASSQEPGIRREAFF. This rearrangement joins TRBV4-1 to TRBJ1-1. The V gene's germline CDR1 is MGHRA and CDR2 YSYEKL. The CDR3 runs to 15 residues.

CDR3: CAGQGASEQYF. V gene TRBV29-1 combines with J gene TRBJ2-7; as DNA is missing, the TRBD1 call by TCRdb cannot be tested. The CDR3 is 11 residues long. Looked up from germline, CDR1 is SQVTM and CDR2 is ANQGSEA.

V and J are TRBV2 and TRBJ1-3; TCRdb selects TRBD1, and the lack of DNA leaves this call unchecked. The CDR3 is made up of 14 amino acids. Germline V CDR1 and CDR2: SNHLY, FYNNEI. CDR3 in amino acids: CASRRGEAGNTIYF.

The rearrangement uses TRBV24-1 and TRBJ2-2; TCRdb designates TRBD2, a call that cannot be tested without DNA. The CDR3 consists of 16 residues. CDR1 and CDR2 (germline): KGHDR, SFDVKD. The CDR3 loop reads CATSDAIAGNTGELFF.

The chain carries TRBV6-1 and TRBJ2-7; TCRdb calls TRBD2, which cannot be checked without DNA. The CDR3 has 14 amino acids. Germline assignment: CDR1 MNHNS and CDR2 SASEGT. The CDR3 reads CASMMGGTPYEQYF.

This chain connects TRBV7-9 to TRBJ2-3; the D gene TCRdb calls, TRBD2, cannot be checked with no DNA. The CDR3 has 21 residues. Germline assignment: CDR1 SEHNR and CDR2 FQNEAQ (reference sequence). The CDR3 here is CASPLPPFGADSGRAGDTQYF. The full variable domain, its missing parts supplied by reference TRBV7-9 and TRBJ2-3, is DTGVSQNPRHKITKRGQNVTFRCDPISEHNRLYWYRQTLGQGPEFLTYFQNEAQLEKSRLLSDRFSAERPKGSFSTLEIQRTEQGDSAMYLCASPLPPFGADSGRAGDTQYFGPGTRLTVL.

CDR3 sequence reads: CASSSRDEQFF. The V and J genes are TRBV12-3 or TRBV12-4 and TRBJ2-1; TCRdb's D gene call, TRBD2, goes unchecked for lack of DNA. The CDR3 is 11 residues long.

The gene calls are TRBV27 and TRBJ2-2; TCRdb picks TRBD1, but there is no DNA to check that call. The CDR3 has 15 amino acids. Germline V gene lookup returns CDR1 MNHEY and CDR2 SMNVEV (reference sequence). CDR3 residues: CASSFGGTPNGELFF.

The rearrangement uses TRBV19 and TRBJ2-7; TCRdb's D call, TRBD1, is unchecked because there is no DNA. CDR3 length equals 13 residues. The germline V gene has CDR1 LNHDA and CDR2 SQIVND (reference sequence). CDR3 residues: CASSARTGDEQYF. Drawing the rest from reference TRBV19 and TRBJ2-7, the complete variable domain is DGGITQSPKYLFRKEGQNVTLSCEQNLNHDAMYWYRQDPGQGLRLIYYSQIVNDFQKGDIAEGYSVSREKKESFPLTVTSAQKNPTAFYLCASSARTGDEQYFGPGTRLTVT.

CDR3 residues: CASSAGTGGGEKLFF. The chain combines TRBV9 with TRBJ1-4; TCRdb returns TRBD1, unconfirmable since there is no DNA. Germline values: CDR1 SGDLS, CDR2 YYNGEE. The length of the CDR3 is 15 residues.

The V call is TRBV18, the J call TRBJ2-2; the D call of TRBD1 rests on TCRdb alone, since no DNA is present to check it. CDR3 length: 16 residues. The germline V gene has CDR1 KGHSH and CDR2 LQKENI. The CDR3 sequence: CASSQNRDTNTGELFF.

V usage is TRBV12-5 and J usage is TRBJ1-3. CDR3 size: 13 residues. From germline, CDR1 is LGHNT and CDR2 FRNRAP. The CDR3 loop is CASGLGTGNTIYF.

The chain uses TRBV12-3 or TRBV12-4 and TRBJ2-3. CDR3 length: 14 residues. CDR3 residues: CASSFDIGTDTQYF.

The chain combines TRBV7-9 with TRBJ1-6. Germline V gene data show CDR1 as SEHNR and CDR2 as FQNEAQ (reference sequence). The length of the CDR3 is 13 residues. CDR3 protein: CASSLAYPVPLHF.